This TCR beta chain was observed in a study of breast tumors, draining lymph nodes, adjacent tissues. General study findings and limits: Luminal-like breast cancer showed significantly greater tumor-nontumor repertoire similarity than basal-like breast cancer did. Most tumor T cells seemingly derive from lymph node, then expand in tumor. Tumor T cell lymph node origin was a supported hypothesis, not proven. Tumor repertoires ranked between lymph nodes and nontumor tissue in diversity, with V and J gene preferences.

The CDR3 runs 16 residues. Germline V gene lookup returns CDR1 SNHLY and CDR2 FYNNEI. Trimming left V 3 bases short and J 6 bases short, with 17 bases between. The sample holds many counts of this clonotype. What it recognizes is unknown. Via MiXCR, TCRdb re-called the multiplex PCR reads, giving one row per CDR3 protein. The sample includes over 60,000 distinct CDR3 sequences, less than 50% of them seen just once. This clonotype originated in a female donor with breast cancer. Some clones in this sample may be carry-over from other donors' samples. This chain uses TRBV2 with TRBJ2-2, with D perhaps TRBD1 or TRBD2 (5 bases each). The sample taken for sequencing was breast tumor tissue. CDR3 coding DNA: TGTGCCAGCAGTGAGGGACGGACCAACATCCCCGGGGAGCTGTTTTTT. It is translated as CASSEGRTNIPGELFF.